This TCR beta chain was identified in a study of blood T cell repertoires in COVID-19. Study as a whole: Sites in the United States, Italy and Spain provided acute and convalescent COVID-19 samples. T cells, B-cell-depleted T cells, or PBMCs provided the cDNA or gDNA that served as material.

The data were produced by immunoSEQ multiplex PCR, yet TCRdb's version contains in-frame clones alone and is incomplete. The data contain approximately 300,000 clones, roughly 87% of them singletons. Trimming cost V 3 bases and J 2 bases; bases outside gene matches: 4. The CDR3 is made up of 16 amino acids. Germline CDR1 reads SGHRS; CDR2 reads YFSETQ. The TCR was taken from a man between 18 and 29 years old with active or convalescent COVID-19. The sample consisted of peripheral blood. V and J are TRBV5-1 and TRBJ2-3; 12 bases align to TRBD2. The CDR3 loop is CASSSGLAGITDTQYF. CDR3 nucleotide sequence: TGCGCCAGCAGCTCAGGACTAGCGGGAATCACAGATACGCAGTATTTT.